What follows are 19 T cell receptor beta chains derived from one specimen sequenced in a study of T cell responses to AZD1222 COVID-19 vaccine. TCRdb's table, derived via immunoSEQ multiplex PCR, lists solely in-frame clones and lacks some. The sample yields 150,000 or so clones, approximately 90% seen once. Sample: peripheral blood, taken 28 days after the second AZD1222 dose. These receptors originate from an adult who received the AZD1222 COVID-19 vaccine.

The chain combines TRBV11-1 with TRBJ2-5; 8 bases are shared with TRBD1. The CDR3 covers 15 residues. The ends lost 1 base at V and 2 bases at J; junction bases unmatched: 3. Germline values: CDR1 SGHAT, CDR2 FQDESV (reference sequence). CDR3 loop: CASSLGTGNQETQYF. The CDR3 DNA reads TGTGCCAGCAGCTTAGGGACAGGGAATCAAGAGACCCAGTACTTC.

The chain carries TRBV29-1 and TRBJ1-2; tentatively, D is TRBD1 (5 bases). Trimming removed 5 bases at V and 2 bases at J, with 15 bases between. Germline assignment: CDR1 SQVTM and CDR2 ANQGSEA. The CDR3 sequence is 14 residues long. Here the CDR3 reads CSVLKQAGNYGYTF. Written as DNA, the CDR3 is TGCAGCGTTCTTAAACAGGCCGGAAACTATGGCTACACCTTC.

The rearrangement uses TRBV27 and TRBJ2-7, with D possibly TRBD1 on 6 matching bases. V was shortened by 8 bases and J by 1 base, with 9 bases between the two germline ends. The CDR3 runs 12 residues. Germline V lookup: CDR1 MNHEY, CDR2 SMNVEV (reference sequence). CDR3 protein: CASWTDSYEQYF. DNA for the CDR3: TGTGCCAGCTGGACAGATTCCTACGAGCAGTACTTC.

The V and J genes are TRBV6-6 and TRBJ1-5; possibly TRBD1 for D (5 bases). V shed 7 bases and J shed 5 bases, with 15 bases lying between them. Germline loops: CDR1 MNHNY, CDR2 SVGAGI (reference sequence). The CDR3 is 14 residues long. The CDR3, as DNA: TGTGCCAGCAAAGGAGGGGCGGGGGATCAGCCCCAGCATTTT. Translating gives CASKGGAGDQPQHF.

The chain uses TRBV18 and TRBJ2-1; no clear D. This CDR3 spans 14 amino acids. Germline lookup yields CDR1 KGHSH and CDR2 LQKENI. Trimming stripped 1 base from V and 5 bases from J, with 9 bases between. The CDR3: CASSPQIQDNEQFF. In nucleotides, the CDR3 is TGTGCCAGCTCACCACAAATCCAAGACAATGAGCAGTTCTTC.

The genes are TRBV6-5 and TRBJ1-1; no clear D gene. CDR3 length equals 14 residues. Germline CDR1 reads MNHEY; CDR2 reads SVGAGI. V was clipped by 6 bases and J by 1 base, with 12 bases between them. The CDR3 spells CASRTQDGNTEAFF. The CDR3 coding sequence is TGTGCCAGCAGGACCCAGGACGGGAACACTGAAGCTTTCTTT.

This chain uses TRBV9 with TRBJ2-1, with D tentatively TRBD1 or TRBD2 (5 bases each). Trimming took 0 bases from V and 7 from J, leaving 17 bases between them. CDR1 and CDR2 (germline): SGDLS, YYNGEE. The CDR3 loop spans 16 amino acids. CDR3 coding DNA: TGTGCCAGCAGCGTAGAGGGGCTCCCGGGGTCAAATGAGCAGTTCTTC. This encodes CASSVEGLPGSNEQFF.

The J gene is TRBJ2-2, the V gene TRBV7-2; TRBD2 is a possible D gene (5 bases). CDR1 is SGHTA and CDR2 is FQGNSA in the germline V gene. The V end was cut by 5 bases, the J end by 8 bases, with 18 bases between. The CDR3 contains 15 residues. The DNA for the CDR3 is TGTGCCAGCAGCCCGAGGGCGGGCCCTATAGGGGAGCTGTTTTTT. Protein product: CASSPRAGPIGELFF.

The V and J genes are TRBV5-4 and TRBJ2-3; no definite D call. V lost 4 bases, J lost 0 bases, and 9 bases lay in between. The CDR3 sequence is 14 residues long. Looked up from germline, CDR1 is SGHNT and CDR2 is YYREEE (reference sequence). CDR3 in amino acids: CASSLSPSTDTQYF. CDR3 bases: TGTGCCAGCAGCCTTAGCCCTAGCACAGATACGCAGTATTTT.

The chain has TRBV7-9 and TRBJ1-5, with 8 bases aligning to TRBD1. The CDR3 consists of 14 residues. Trimming cost V 4 bases and J 5 bases; bases outside gene matches: 4. Germline V gives CDR1 SEHNR, CDR2 FQNEAQ (reference sequence). The CDR3, as DNA: TGTGCCAGCAGCTCGACAGGGGAGCATCAGCCCCAGCATTTT. Its protein product is CASSSTGEHQPQHF.

This clone occurred once. The chain recombines TRBV2 with TRBJ1-4, with 7 bases fitting TRBD1. This CDR3 spans 13 amino acids. V shed 2 bases, J shed 8 bases, and the junction held 2 bases outside the gene matches. Germline CDR1 is SNHLY and CDR2 is FYNNEI. The CDR3 here is CASSEQGVEKLFF. The CDR3 DNA reads as TGTGCCAGCAGTGAACAGGGGGTAGAAAAACTGTTTTTT.

This clone was picked up one time. The rearrangement links TRBV28 to TRBJ2-4; D might be TRBD1 or TRBD2, each matching 5 bases. V was clipped by 2 bases and J by 16 bases, with 33 bases between them. CDR1 is MDHEN, CDR2 SYDVKM, per germline. This CDR3 region has 18 residues. CDR3 coding DNA: TGTGCCAGCAGTTTACCAACCCGCCGGGACCCAACATACGGTCATGATTACTTC. Protein: CASSLPTRRDPTYGHDYF.

The V call is TRBV9, the J call TRBJ1-1, with a tentative D call TRBD1 (5 bases). With 1 base removed from V and 2 bases from J, the gap between germline ends came to 9 bases. Germline V lookup: CDR1 SGDLS, CDR2 YYNGEE. This CDR3 spans 14 amino acids. CDR3 in amino acids: CASSVKGRNTEAFF. The DNA of the CDR3 is TGTGCCAGCAGCGTAAAGGGGCGAAACACTGAAGCTTTCTTT.

V and J are TRBV5-4 and TRBJ1-2; D might be TRBD1 (5 bases). Germline loops: CDR1 SGHNT, CDR2 YYREEE (reference sequence). Trimming removed 4 bases at V and 3 bases at J, with 10 bases between. This CDR3 has 13 amino acids. CDR3 nucleotide sequence: TGTGCCAGCAGCCCCGACAGAGACTATGGCTACACCTTC. It translates to CASSPDRDYGYTF. Complete variable domain (other parts from reference TRBV5-4 and TRBJ1-2): ETGVTQSPTHLIKTRGQQVTLRCSSQSGHNTVSWYQQALGQGPQFIFQYYREEENGRGNFPPRFSGLQFPNYSSELNVNALELDDSALYLCASSPDRDYGYTFGSGTRLTVV.

The chain combines TRBV28 with TRBJ2-3, with 8 positions matching TRBD2. The V segment lost 5 bases and the J segment 3 bases; nucleotides outside the gene matches: 4. Per the germline V gene, CDR1 is MDHEN and CDR2 is SYDVKM. The CDR3 runs 14 residues. CDR3 in amino acids: CASSGSGRTDTQYF. The CDR3 coding sequence is TGTGCCAGCAGTGGAAGCGGGAGAACAGATACGCAGTATTTT.

The chain uses TRBV28 and TRBJ1-1; D is undetermined. The germline V and J ends were trimmed by 3 bases and 1 base, with 12 bases remaining between them. The CDR3 has 15 residues. Germline assignment: CDR1 MDHEN and CDR2 SYDVKM. CDR3: CASSFFAPGNTEAFF. The CDR3 coding sequence is TGTGCCAGCAGTTTCTTTGCCCCGGGGAACACTGAAGCTTTCTTT.

This rearrangement joins TRBV28 to TRBJ1-2; D unresolved. V lost 3 bases to trimming and J lost 8 bases, with 19 bases between them. Germline V lookup: CDR1 MDHEN, CDR2 SYDVKM. The CDR3 runs 15 residues. The CDR3 reads CASSLAASTQGGYTF. CDR3 DNA: TGTGCCAGCAGTTTGGCTGCGTCGACCCAAGGAGGCTACACCTTC.

The gene calls are TRBV27 and TRBJ2-3; TRBD1 is a possible D gene (6 bases). This CDR3 region has 14 residues. Germline CDR1 reads MNHEY; CDR2 reads SMNVEV (reference sequence). V lost 0 bases and J lost 3, with 7 bases in between. CDR3 sequence reads: CASSLSGGTDTQYF. The CDR3 nucleotides read TGTGCCAGCAGTTTATCAGGGGGTACAGATACGCAGTATTTT.

The chain employs TRBV5-4 and TRBJ2-7; D is ambiguous. V gave up 6 bases and J gave up 2 bases, with 15 bases separating them. CDR3 length: 14 amino acids. CDR1 is SGHNT and CDR2 is YYREEE in the germline V gene (reference sequence). CDR3 nucleotide sequence: TGTGCCAGCACCCCCGGCGGATTTCCCTACGAGCAGTACTTC. Residues: CASTPGGFPYEQYF.